This TCR beta chain was identified during a study of shared T cell receptors in the human thymus. TCRdb's copy holds only in-frame clones and misses some; the assay was immunoSEQ multiplex PCR. The table has 600,000 to 900,000 clones, over 75% seen once; the top ten hold roughly 0.01%. Deletions cut 0 bases from V and 2 bases from J, with 14 bases between. Germline CDR1 is SGHRS and CDR2 is YFSETQ. The CDR3 spans 16 residues. This clone occurred once. A further study also used this sample, focusing on human thymus T cells. That study reports: All donors were healthy Finnish infants who were undergoing corrective surgery to treat congenital heart defects. Thymus specimens were resections from corrective heart surgery. Thymic and blood repertoires seemed to favor certain V and J genes. What related research reported was that thymic repertoires overlapped highly among unrelated individuals.

This chain links TRBV5-1 with TRBJ2-5; D perhaps matches TRBD2 (6 bases). Sequenced input: thymocytes. The sequence was collected from a girl less than two years old with a congenital heart defect. The CDR3 here is CASSLGLASVQETQYF. CDR3 bases: TGCGCCAGCAGCTTGGGGCTAGCGAGCGTACAAGAGACCCAGTACTTC. The complete variable domain, with remaining parts taken from reference TRBV5-1 and TRBJ2-5, reads KAGVTQTPRYLIKTRGQQVTLSCSPISGHRSVSWYQQTPGQGLQFLFEYFSETQRNKGNFPGRFSGRQFSNSRSEMNVSTLELGDSALYLCASSLGLASVQETQYFGPGTRLLVL.